The 22 T cell receptor beta chains presented below share a single source sample, sequenced in a study of shared clonotypes between healthy human individuals. Generated by immunoSEQ multiplex PCR, the TCRdb table keeps only in-frame clones and is missing some. The table records fewer than 1.4 million clones, around 78% of them present only once. What was sequenced was memory CD4+ T cells from PBMCs. The subset here: CD45RA-negative fraction. The receptors derive from a man younger than 35 in good health. Some clones in this sample may be carry-over from other donors' samples.

The V call is TRBV9, the J call TRBJ2-7; the match to TRBD1 covers 7 bases. V dropped 3 bases and J dropped 5; count of bases not matched to a gene: 11. Looked up from germline, CDR1 is SGDLS and CDR2 is YYNGEE. The CDR3 is 15 residues long. The CDR3 sequence: CASSAMTGSTNEQYF. In nucleotides, the CDR3 is TGTGCCAGCAGCGCCATGACAGGGTCGACGAACGAGCAGTACTTC.

This clone was seen a single time. This specimen includes other DNA sequences encoding the same CDR3. The rearrangement joins TRBV7-2 to TRBJ2-1, with D unresolved. Germline V lookup: CDR1 SGHTA, CDR2 FQGNSA. With 3 bases removed from V and 2 bases from J, the gap between germline ends came to 11 bases. The length of the CDR3 is 15 residues. Here the CDR3 DNA reads TGTGCCAGCAGCTTTCGGACGGACCCCTACAATGAGCAGTTCTTC. Translation: CASSFRTDPYNEQFF.

This clone was seen a handful of times. The chain employs TRBV4-2 and TRBJ1-2; 7 bases align to TRBD1. The V and J ends lost 4 bases and 6 bases, in that order; junction bases with no gene match: 5. Germline-derived CDR1 and CDR2 are LGHNA and YNFKEQ. This CDR3 contains 13 residues. This CDR3 is CASSPLGTDGYTF. CDR3 sequence (DNA): TGTGCCAGCAGCCCCCTCGGGACAGATGGCTACACCTTC.

This clone was detected once. The chain has TRBV7-2 and TRBJ1-2, with D unclear. V dropped 4 bases and J dropped 0 bases, with 12 bases sitting between them. In germline, CDR1 is SGHTA, CDR2 FQGNSA. The CDR3 length is 15 residues. The CDR3 coding sequence is TGTGCCAGCAGCTCCCAAAGGTTCACTAACTATGGCTACACCTTC. Translation gives CASSSQRFTNYGYTF.

The gene calls are TRBV5-1 and TRBJ1-2; no reliable D call. The CDR3 runs 15 residues. Between the trimmed V and J ends, which lost 4 bases and 4 bases, there was a span of 17 bases. Germline CDR1 is SGHRS and CDR2 is YFSETQ. As DNA, the CDR3 is TGCGCCAGCAGCCCGGGAGGAGGACTTGCCTATGGCTACACCTTC. As protein: CASSPGGGLAYGYTF.

As for this clone: Other DNA sequences from this sample encode an identical CDR3 as well. The chain joins TRBV18 to TRBJ2-3; D gene uncertain. CDR1 and CDR2 (germline): KGHSH, LQKENI. CDR3 length: 14 residues. V lost 1 base and J lost 2, with 7 bases in between. The CDR3 DNA sequence: TGTGCCAGCTCACCACAGGCGAACACAGATACGCAGTATTTT. It yields the protein CASSPQANTDTQYF.

This clone was found once. The V gene is TRBV5-1, the J gene TRBJ2-1; 10 bases align to TRBD2. V lost 0 bases, J lost 8 bases, and 5 bases stayed unmatched. Germline V gene data show CDR1 as SGHRS and CDR2 as YFSETQ. The CDR3 sequence is 15 residues long. The CDR3 nucleotides read TGCGCCAGCAGCTTGGCCCTAGCGGGAGCCTATGAGCAGTTCTTC. It specifies CASSLALAGAYEQFF.

The rearrangement joins TRBV11-2 to TRBJ2-7, with 11 bases lining up with TRBD2. Per germline, CDR1 SGHAT and CDR2 FQNNGV. J lost 3 bases, V lost 5 bases, and 18 bases had no gene match. The CDR3 sequence is 19 residues long. CDR3 sequence (DNA): TGTGCCAGCAGCACACTTGGACTAGCGGGTTACACGCTTAACTACGAGCAGTACTTC. Protein sequence: CASSTLGLAGYTLNYEQYF.

This chain links TRBV6-5 with TRBJ1-1; D is unclear. In germline, CDR1 is MNHEY, CDR2 SVGAGI. Between the trimmed V and J ends, which lost 0 bases and 1 base, there was a span of 9 bases. This CDR3 comprises 15 residues. Here the CDR3 reads CASSYSTRGNTEAFF. Written as DNA, the CDR3 is TGTGCCAGCAGTTACTCGACTCGGGGGAACACTGAAGCTTTCTTT.

Ten or more counts support this clone. This CDR3 is also generated by other DNA sequences in the sample. The chain couples TRBV6-6 to TRBJ1-1; D uncertain. Trimming cost V 6 bases and J 0 bases, with 5 bases left between them. Germline CDR1 and CDR2: MNHNY and SVGAGI (reference sequence). The CDR3 runs 12 residues. This CDR3 is CASSRMNTEAFF. CDR3 sequence (DNA): TGTGCCAGCAGCCGAATGAACACTGAAGCTTTCTTT.

A few counts support this clone. The genes are TRBV7-9 and TRBJ1-2; TRBD1 matches 8 bases. The CDR3 spans 14 residues. Trimming at V came to 4 bases and at J to 5 bases, leaving 6 bases not matched to a gene. CDR1 is SEHNR, CDR2 FQNEAQ, per germline (reference sequence). The CDR3 DNA reads TGTGCCAGCAGCTCAGGGGGCATTAGGTATGGCTACACCTTC. Translated: CASSSGGIRYGYTF. Complete variable domain (other parts from reference TRBV7-9 and TRBJ1-2): DTGVSQNPRHKITKRGQNVTFRCDPISEHNRLYWYRQTLGQGPEFLTYFQNEAQLEKSRLLSDRFSAERPKGSFSTLEIQRTEQGDSAMYLCASSSGGIRYGYTFGSGTRLTVV.

In regard to this clone: A much larger clone lies a single base off, so this may be a read error. This sequence joins TRBV11-2 and TRBJ2-1; 13 bases fit TRBD2. Looked up from germline, CDR1 is SGHAT and CDR2 is FQNNGV. CDR3 length: 15 amino acids. After removal of 5 bases from V and 3 bases from J, the junction contained 1 base not matched to a gene. In DNA form, the CDR3 reads TGTGCCAGCAGCCGACTAGCGGGAGGCTACAATGAGCAGTTCTTC. Protein: CASSRLAGGYNEQFF.

Comment on this clone: The sample contains more than one DNA sequence encoding this CDR3. The V and J genes are TRBV6-6 and TRBJ2-7; no reliable D call. Germline loops: CDR1 MNHNY, CDR2 SVGAGI (reference sequence). The germline V and J ends were trimmed by 5 bases and 1 base, with 9 bases remaining between them. The CDR3 is 13 residues long. The CDR3 reads CASSASGSYEQYF. CDR3 nucleotides: TGTGCCAGCAGTGCCTCTGGGTCCTACGAGCAGTACTTC.

The rearrangement links TRBV30 to TRBJ1-3; 9 bases fit TRBD1. The CDR3 totals 16 residues. V gave up 2 bases and J gave up 2 bases; unmatched junction bases: 7. Germline values: CDR1 GTSNPN, CDR2 SVGIG (reference sequence). The DNA for the CDR3 is TGTGCCTGGAGTTTGAGTCGGACAGGGGCTGGAAACACCATATATTTT. It is translated as CAWSLSRTGAGNTIYF.

V usage is TRBV30 and J usage is TRBJ1-1; TRBD1 is a possible D gene (5 bases). The CDR3 consists of 11 residues. Per the germline V gene, CDR1 is GTSNPN and CDR2 is SVGIG (reference sequence). Trimming pared 6 bases from V and 2 bases from J, leaving 7 bases between. This chain's CDR3 is CACDSNTEAFF. The CDR3 DNA reads as TGTGCCTGCGACAGTAACACTGAAGCTTTCTTT.

This chain joins TRBV9 and TRBJ2-7; D might be TRBD1 (6 bases). CDR1 and CDR2 (germline): SGDLS, YYNGEE. CDR3 length: 14 residues. V lost 4 bases, J lost 0 bases, and 11 bases lay in between. CDR3: CASSQGGGSYEQYF. CDR3 in DNA: TGTGCCAGCAGCCAAGGGGGTGGCTCCTACGAGCAGTACTTC.

The chain links TRBV11-3 to TRBJ2-7; 8 nucleotides match TRBD1. CDR1 and CDR2 (germline): SGHNT, YENEEA. The CDR3 length is 14 residues. The V and J ends lost 5 bases and 5 bases, in that order; junction bases with no gene match: 8. CDR3 protein: CASSPRTGSNEQYF. CDR3 nucleotide sequence: TGTGCCAGCAGCCCTCGGACAGGGTCCAACGAGCAGTACTTC. Supplemented by reference TRBV11-3 and TRBJ2-7, the full variable domain reads EAGVVQSPRYKIIEKKQPVAFWCNPISGHNTLYWYLQNLGQGPELLIRYENEEAVDDSQLPKDRFSAERLKGVDSTLKIQPAELGDSAVYLCASSPRTGSNEQYFGPGTRLTVT.

V usage is TRBV27 and J usage is TRBJ1-2; 11 bases agree with TRBD1. From germline, CDR1 is MNHEY and CDR2 SMNVEV (reference sequence). This CDR3 is built from 15 residues. Trimming cost V 5 bases and J 3 bases; bases outside gene matches: 5. CDR3 in DNA: TGTGCCAGCAGTCCCCGGACAGGGGGCGACTATGGCTACACCTTC. Protein sequence: CASSPRTGGDYGYTF.

The chain joins TRBV7-8 to TRBJ2-3, with D possibly called TRBD1 or TRBD2 (5 bases each). The CDR3 consists of 17 residues. V shed 4 bases and J shed 3 bases, with 20 bases lying between them. Germline V CDR1 and CDR2: SGHVS, FQNEAQ. CDR3 in amino acids: CASSSLGVGGGTDTQYF. As DNA, the CDR3 is TGTGCCAGCAGCTCCCTGGGGGTAGGAGGAGGTACAGATACGCAGTATTTT.

This chain joins TRBV5-1 and TRBJ2-7; 7 nucleotides agree with TRBD2. The trim removed 5 bases at V and 6 bases at J, leaving 17 bases unmatched. CDR1 and CDR2 from the germline V gene are SGHRS and YFSETQ. The CDR3 runs 16 residues. DNA of the CDR3: TGCGCCAGCAGTTCAACCCCGACTAGCCCTCCTCGCGAGCAGTACTTC. As protein: CASSSTPTSPPREQYF.

This clone has more than one count but fewer than ten. The chain couples TRBV7-9 to TRBJ1-4; D gene ambiguous. This CDR3 region has 12 residues. The germline V and J ends were trimmed by 5 bases and 8 bases, with 9 bases remaining between them. Germline assignment: CDR1 SEHNR and CDR2 FQNEAQ (reference sequence). The CDR3 region is CASSPDYEKLFF. Here the CDR3 DNA reads TGTGCCAGCAGCCCTGATTACGAAAAACTGTTTTTT.

The count of this clone is one. This chain links TRBV7-9 with TRBJ2-5, with D tentatively TRBD2 (6 bases). The V gene lost 5 bases and the J gene lost 7 bases, with 20 bases spanning the gap. The germline V gene has CDR1 SEHNR and CDR2 FQNEAQ (reference sequence). This CDR3 has 15 residues. CDR3 nucleotide sequence: TGTGCCAGCAGCCCAGTCGGAGGGGTCCGAGGGACCCAGTACTTC. Protein: CASSPVGGVRGTQYF.